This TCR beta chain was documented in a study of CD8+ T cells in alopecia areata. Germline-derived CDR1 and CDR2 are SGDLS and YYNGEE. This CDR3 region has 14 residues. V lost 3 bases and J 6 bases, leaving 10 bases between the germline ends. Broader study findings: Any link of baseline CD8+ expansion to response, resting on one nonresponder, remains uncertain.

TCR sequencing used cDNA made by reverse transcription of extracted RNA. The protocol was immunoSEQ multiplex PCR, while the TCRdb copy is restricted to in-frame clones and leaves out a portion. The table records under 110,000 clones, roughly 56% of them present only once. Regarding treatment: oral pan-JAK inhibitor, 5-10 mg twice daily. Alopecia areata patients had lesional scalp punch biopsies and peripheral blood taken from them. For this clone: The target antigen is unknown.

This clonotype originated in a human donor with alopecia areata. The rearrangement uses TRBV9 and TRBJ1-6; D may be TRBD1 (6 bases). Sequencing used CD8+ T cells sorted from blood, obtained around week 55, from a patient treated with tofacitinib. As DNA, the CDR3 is TGTGCCAGCAGCGCAGGACAGAGTAATTCACCCCTCCACTTT. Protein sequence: CASSAGQSNSPLHF.